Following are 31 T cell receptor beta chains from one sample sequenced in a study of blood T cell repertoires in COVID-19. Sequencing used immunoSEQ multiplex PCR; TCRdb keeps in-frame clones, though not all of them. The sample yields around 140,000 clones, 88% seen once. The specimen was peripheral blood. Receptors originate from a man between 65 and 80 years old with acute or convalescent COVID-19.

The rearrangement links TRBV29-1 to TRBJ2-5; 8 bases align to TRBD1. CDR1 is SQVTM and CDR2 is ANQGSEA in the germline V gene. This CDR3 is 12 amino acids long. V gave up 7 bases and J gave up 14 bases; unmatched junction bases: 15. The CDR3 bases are TGCAGCGCGACCGGGACAGGCTCAGGCTACTACTTC. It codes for CSATGTGSGYYF.

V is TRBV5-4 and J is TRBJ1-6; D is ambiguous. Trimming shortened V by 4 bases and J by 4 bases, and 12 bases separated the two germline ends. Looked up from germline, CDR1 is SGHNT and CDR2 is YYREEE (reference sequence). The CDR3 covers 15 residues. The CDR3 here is CASSHDAGYNSPLHF. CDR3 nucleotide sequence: TGTGCCAGCAGCCACGACGCGGGGTATAATTCACCCCTCCACTTT. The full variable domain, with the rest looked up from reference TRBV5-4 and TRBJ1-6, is ETGVTQSPTHLIKTRGQQVTLRCSSQSGHNTVSWYQQALGQGPQFIFQYYREEENGRGNFPPRFSGLQFPNYSSELNVNALELDDSALYLCASSHDAGYNSPLHFGNGTRLTVT.

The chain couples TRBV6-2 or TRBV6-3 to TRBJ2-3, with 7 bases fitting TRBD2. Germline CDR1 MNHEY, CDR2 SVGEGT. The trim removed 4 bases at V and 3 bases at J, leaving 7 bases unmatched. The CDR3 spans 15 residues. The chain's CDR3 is CASSSGLVGTDTQYF. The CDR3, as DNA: TGTGCCAGCAGTTCCGGACTAGTGGGGACAGATACGCAGTATTTT.

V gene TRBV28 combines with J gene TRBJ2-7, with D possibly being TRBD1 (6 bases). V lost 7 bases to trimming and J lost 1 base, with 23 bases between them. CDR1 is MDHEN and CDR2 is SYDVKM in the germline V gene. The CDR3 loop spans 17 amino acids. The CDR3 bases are TGTGCCAGCATTAGGAATATCCCCCCACAGGGATCCTACGAGCAGTACTTC. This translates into CASIRNIPPQGSYEQYF.

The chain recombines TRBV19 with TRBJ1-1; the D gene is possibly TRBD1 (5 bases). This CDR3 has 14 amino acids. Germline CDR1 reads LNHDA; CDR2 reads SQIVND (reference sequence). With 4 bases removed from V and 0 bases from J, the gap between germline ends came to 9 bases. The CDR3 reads CASSTQGMNTEAFF. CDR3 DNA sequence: TGTGCCAGTAGTACCCAGGGAATGAACACTGAAGCTTTCTTT.

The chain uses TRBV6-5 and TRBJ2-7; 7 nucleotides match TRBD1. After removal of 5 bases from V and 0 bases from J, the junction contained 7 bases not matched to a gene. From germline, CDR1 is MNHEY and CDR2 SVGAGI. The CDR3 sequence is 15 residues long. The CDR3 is CASSMTGLSSYEQYF. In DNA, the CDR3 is TGTGCCAGCAGTATGACAGGGTTGAGCTCCTACGAGCAGTACTTC.

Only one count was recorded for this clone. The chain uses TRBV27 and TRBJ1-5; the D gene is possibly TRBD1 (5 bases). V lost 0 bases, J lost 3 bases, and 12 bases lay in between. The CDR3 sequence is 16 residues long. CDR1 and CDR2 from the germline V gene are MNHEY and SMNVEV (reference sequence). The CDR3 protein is CASSLSRQPFNQPQHF. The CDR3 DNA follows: TGTGCCAGCAGTTTATCCAGACAGCCTTTCAATCAGCCCCAGCATTTT.

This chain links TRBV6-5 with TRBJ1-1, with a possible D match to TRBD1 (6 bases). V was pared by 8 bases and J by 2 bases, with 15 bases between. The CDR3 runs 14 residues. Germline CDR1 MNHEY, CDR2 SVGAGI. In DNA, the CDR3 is TGTGCCAGCGTAGACAGGTGGAAAAACACTGAAGCTTTCTTT. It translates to CASVDRWKNTEAFF.

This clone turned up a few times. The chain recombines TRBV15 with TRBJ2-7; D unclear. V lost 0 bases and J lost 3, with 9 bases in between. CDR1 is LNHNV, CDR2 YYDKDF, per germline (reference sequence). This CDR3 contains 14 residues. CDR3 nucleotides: TGTGCCACCAGCAGAGACAACGGTTTCTACGAGCAGTACTTC. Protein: CATSRDNGFYEQYF.

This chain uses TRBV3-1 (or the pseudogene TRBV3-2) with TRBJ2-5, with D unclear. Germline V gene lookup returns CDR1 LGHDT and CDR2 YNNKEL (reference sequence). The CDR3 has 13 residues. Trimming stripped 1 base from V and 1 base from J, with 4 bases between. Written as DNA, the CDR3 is TGTGCCAGCAGCCAAGCCCTCCAAGAGACCCAGTACTTC. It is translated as CASSQALQETQYF.

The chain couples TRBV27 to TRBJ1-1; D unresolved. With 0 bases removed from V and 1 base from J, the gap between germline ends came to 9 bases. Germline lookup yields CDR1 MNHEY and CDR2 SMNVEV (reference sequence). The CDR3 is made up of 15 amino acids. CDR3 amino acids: CASSLSMSWNTEAFF. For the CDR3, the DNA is TGTGCCAGCAGTTTATCAATGAGTTGGAACACTGAAGCTTTCTTT.

The DNA for the CDR3 is TGTGCCAGCAGTTTAATACAGGGTTCGACAGATACGCAGTATTTT. Translation gives CASSLIQGSTDTQYF. The rearrangement uses TRBV27 and TRBJ2-3; D may be TRBD1 (6 bases). The ends were cut back, 2 bases at V and 3 bases at J, with 12 bases in the middle. Germline-derived CDR1 and CDR2 are MNHEY and SMNVEV (reference sequence). The CDR3 runs 15 residues.

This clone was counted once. The CDR3, as DNA: TGTGCCAGCAGTAAATCAAGAGACTCTGGAAACACCATATATTTT. It is translated as CASSKSRDSGNTIYF. The chain carries TRBV6-5 and TRBJ1-3; D is unresolved. Trimming left V 5 bases short and J 0 bases short, with 11 bases between. This CDR3 region has 15 residues. Germline V gene data show CDR1 as MNHEY and CDR2 as SVGAGI.

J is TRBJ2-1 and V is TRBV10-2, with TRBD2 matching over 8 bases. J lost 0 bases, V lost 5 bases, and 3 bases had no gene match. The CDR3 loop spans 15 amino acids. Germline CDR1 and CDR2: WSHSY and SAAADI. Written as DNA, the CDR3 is TGCGCCAGCAGTTTAGCGGGAACCTCCTACAATGAGCAGTTCTTC. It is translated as CASSLAGTSYNEQFF.

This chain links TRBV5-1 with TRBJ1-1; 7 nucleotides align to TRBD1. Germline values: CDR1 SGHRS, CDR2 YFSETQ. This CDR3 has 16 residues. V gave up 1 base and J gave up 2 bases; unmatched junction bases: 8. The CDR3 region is CASSLSPGQLNTEAFF. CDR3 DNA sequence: TGCGCCAGCAGCTTGTCCCCGGGACAGTTAAACACTGAAGCTTTCTTT.

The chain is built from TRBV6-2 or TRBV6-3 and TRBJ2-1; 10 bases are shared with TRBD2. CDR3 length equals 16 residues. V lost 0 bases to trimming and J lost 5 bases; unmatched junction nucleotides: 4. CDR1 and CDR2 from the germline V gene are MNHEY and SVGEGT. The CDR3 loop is CASSYSPSGSNNEQFF. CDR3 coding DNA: TGTGCCAGCAGTTACTCGCCTAGCGGGAGTAACAATGAGCAGTTCTTC.

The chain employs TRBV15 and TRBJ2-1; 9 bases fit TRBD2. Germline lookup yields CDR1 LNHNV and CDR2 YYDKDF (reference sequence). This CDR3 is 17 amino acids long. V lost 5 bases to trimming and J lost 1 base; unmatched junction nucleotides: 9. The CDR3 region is CATSARTSAISYNEQFF. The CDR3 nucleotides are TGTGCCACCAGCGCCCGGACTAGCGCTATATCCTACAATGAGCAGTTCTTC.

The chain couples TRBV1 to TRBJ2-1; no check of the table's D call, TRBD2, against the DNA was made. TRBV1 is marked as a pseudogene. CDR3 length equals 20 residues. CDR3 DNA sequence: TGCACCAGCAGCCAAGACCGGCGTCGCCAGCGGGGGCCGTCCTACAATGAGCAGTTCTTC. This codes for CTSSQDRRRQRGPSYNEQFF.

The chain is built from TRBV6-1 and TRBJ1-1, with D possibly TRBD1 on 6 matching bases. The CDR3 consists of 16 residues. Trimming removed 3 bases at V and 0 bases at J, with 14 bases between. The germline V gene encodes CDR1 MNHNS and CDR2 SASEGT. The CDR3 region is CASSDYIQGVNTEAFF. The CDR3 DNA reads TGTGCCAGCAGTGATTACATACAGGGAGTGAACACTGAAGCTTTCTTT.

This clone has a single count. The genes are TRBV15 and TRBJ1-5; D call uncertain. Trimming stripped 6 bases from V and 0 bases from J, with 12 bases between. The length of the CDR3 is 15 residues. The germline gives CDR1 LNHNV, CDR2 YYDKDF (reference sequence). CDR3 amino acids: CATSPRSYSNQPQHF. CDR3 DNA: TGTGCCACCAGTCCGAGGTCCTATAGCAATCAGCCCCAGCATTTT.

Here the CDR3 reads CASSSRAGDEQYF. For the CDR3, the DNA is TGTGCCAGCAGCTCTCGGGCGGGAGATGAGCAGTACTTC. The chain joins TRBV11-2 to TRBJ2-7; TRBD2 agrees at 7 bases. This CDR3 comprises 13 residues. Looked up from germline, CDR1 is SGHAT and CDR2 is FQNNGV. V lost 4 bases to trimming and J lost 7 bases; unmatched junction nucleotides: 7. Variable domain in full (rest from reference TRBV11-2 and TRBJ2-7): EAGVAQSPRYKIIEKRQSVAFWCNPISGHATLYWYQQILGQGPKLLIQFQNNGVVDDSQLPKDRFSAERLKGVDSTLKIQPAKLEDSAVYLCASSSRAGDEQYFGPGTRLTVT.

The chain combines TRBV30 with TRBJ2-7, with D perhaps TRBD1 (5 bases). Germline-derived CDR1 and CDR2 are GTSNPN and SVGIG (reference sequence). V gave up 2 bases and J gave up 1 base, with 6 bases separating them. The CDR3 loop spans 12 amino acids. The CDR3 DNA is TGTGCCTGGAGTAGGGGTTCCTACGAGCAGTACTTC. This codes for CAWSRGSYEQYF. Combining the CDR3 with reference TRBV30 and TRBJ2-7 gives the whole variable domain SQTIHQWPATLVQPVGSPLSLECTVEGTSNPNLYWYRQAAGRGLQLLFYSVGIGQISSEVPQNLSASRPQDRQFILSSKKLLLSDSGFYLCAWSRGSYEQYFGPGTRLTVT.

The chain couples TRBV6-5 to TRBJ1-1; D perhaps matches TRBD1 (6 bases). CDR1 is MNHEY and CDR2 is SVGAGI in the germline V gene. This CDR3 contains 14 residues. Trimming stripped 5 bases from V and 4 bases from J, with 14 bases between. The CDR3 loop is CASSQDSSGTEAFF. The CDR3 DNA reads TGTGCCAGCAGTCAGGACAGTTCGGGCACTGAAGCTTTCTTT.

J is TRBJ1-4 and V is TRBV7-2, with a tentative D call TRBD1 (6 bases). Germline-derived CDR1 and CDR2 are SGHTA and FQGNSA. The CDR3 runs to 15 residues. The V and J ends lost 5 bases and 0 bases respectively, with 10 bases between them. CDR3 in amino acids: CASSRKGATNEKLFF. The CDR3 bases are TGTGCCAGCAGCCGTAAGGGGGCAACTAATGAAAAACTGTTTTTT.

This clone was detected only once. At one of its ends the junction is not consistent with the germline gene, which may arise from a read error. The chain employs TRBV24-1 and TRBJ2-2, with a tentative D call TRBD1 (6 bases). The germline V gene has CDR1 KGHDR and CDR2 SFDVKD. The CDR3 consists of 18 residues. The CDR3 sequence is CAASDLPGDDTNTGELFF. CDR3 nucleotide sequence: TGTGCCGCCAGTGATTTGCCAGGGGACGATACGAACACCGGGGAGCTGTTTTTT.

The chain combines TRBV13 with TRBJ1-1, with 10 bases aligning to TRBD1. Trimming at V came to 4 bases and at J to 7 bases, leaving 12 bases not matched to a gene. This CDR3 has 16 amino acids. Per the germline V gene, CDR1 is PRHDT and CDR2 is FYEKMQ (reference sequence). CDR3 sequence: CASSYTWGQGLGEAFF. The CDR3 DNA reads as TGTGCCAGCAGCTATACCTGGGGACAGGGGCTTGGTGAAGCTTTCTTT.

CDR3 DNA: TGTGCCAGCAGTTTATCGGGGGGTTTATATGGCTACACCTTC. Its translation: CASSLSGGLYGYTF. V and J are TRBV27 and TRBJ1-2; D is perhaps TRBD1 (5 bases). This CDR3 region has 14 residues. Between the trimmed V and J ends, which lost 0 bases and 5 bases, there was a span of 10 bases. In germline, CDR1 is MNHEY, CDR2 SMNVEV (reference sequence).

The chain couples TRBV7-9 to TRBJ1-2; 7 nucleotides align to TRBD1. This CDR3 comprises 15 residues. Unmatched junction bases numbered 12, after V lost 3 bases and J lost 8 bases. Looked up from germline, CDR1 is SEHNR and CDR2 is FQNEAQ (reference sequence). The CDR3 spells CASSFARTGGGGYTF. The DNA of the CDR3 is TGTGCCAGCAGCTTTGCTAGGACAGGCGGCGGAGGCTACACCTTC. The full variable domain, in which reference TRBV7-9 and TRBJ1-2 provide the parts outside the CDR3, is DTGVSQNPRHKITKRGQNVTFRCDPISEHNRLYWYRQTLGQGPEFLTYFQNEAQLEKSRLLSDRFSAERPKGSFSTLEIQRTEQGDSAMYLCASSFARTGGGGYTFGSGTRLTVV.

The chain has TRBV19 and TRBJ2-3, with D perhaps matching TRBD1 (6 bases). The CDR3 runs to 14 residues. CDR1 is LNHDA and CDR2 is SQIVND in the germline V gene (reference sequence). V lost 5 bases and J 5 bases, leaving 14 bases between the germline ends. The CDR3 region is CASSLQGKRDTQYF. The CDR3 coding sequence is TGTGCCAGTAGTCTGCAGGGGAAAAGAGATACGCAGTATTTT.

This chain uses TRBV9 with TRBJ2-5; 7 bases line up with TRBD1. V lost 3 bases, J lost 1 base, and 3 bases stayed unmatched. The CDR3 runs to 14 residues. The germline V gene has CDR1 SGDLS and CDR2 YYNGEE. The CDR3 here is CASSEGDSQETQYF. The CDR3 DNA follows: TGTGCCAGCAGCGAAGGGGACAGCCAAGAGACCCAGTACTTC.

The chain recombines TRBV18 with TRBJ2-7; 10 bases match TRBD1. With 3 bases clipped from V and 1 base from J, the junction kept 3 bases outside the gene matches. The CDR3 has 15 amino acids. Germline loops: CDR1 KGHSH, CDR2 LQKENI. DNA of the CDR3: TGTGCCAGCTCACCCCAGGGACAGGGGTCCTACGAGCAGTACTTC. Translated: CASSPQGQGSYEQYF.